The clone carrying this TCR beta chain appeared a few times. Its antigen is not identified. At one of its ends the junction is not consistent with the germline gene, which may arise from a read error. The library came from three nested PCR rounds adapted from ARM-PCR protocols. One entry per CDR3 protein, called by TCRdb with MiXCR from the multiplex PCR reads. The sample carries some 97,000 distinct CDR3 sequences, less than 75% recorded once. The source of the sample is a study of tumor and adjacent non-tumor tissue in lung cancer. Study-level information: Patients comprised over 9 adenocarcinoma, a couple of squamous cell carcinoma and 1 small cell lung cancer. General study findings and limits: Tumor TCR diversity, when higher, was linked to shorter survival. Significantly higher TCR diversity was found in tumor than normal lung. In normal lung, the top 100 clones were significantly more dominant than in tumor.

This sample's RNA came from whole unsorted tissue. The normal lung tissue was taken more than 3 cm from the tumor edge. The CDR3 is made up of 13 amino acids. Germline CDR1 is SGHAT and CDR2 is FQNNGV. Sequenced: distant non-tumor lung tissue. The V call is TRBV11-2, the J call TRBJ2-7, with 7 bases aligning to TRBD2. This TCR derives from a man younger than 40 with non-small cell lung cancer. DNA of the CDR3: TGTGTCAGCAGGCCAGCGGGGAGCTACGAGCAGTACTTC. It is translated as CVSRPAGSYEQYF.